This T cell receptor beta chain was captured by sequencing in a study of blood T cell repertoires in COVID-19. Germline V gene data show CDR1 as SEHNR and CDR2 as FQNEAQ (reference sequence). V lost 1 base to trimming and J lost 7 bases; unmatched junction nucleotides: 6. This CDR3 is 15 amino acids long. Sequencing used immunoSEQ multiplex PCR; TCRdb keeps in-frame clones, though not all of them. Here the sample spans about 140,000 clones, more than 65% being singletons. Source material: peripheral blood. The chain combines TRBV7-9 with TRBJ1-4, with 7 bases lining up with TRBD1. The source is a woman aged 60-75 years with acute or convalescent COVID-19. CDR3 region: CASSLEGTVTEKLFF. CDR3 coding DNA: TGTGCCAGCAGCTTAGAGGGGACAGTCACTGAAAAACTGTTTTTT.